Sequencing of this T cell receptor beta chain was carried out in a study of Ad26.COV2.S vaccination and SARS-CoV-2 variants. The table lists this clone with a few counts. V was shortened by 4 bases and J by 5 bases, with 15 bases between the two germline ends. Germline V gene data show CDR1 as SGHNT and CDR2 as YYREEE (reference sequence). The CDR3 extends over 14 amino acids. TCRdb's table, derived via immunoSEQ multiplex PCR, lists solely in-frame clones and lacks some. The sample contains more than 300,000 clones, roughly 91% of which appear only once. Treatment meaning: around 19 received Ad26.COV2.S at low or high dose, single or two shots; 5 received placebo; per-sample allocation not given. On day 63 after the first injection, vaccine and placebo recipients gave samples.

The chain has TRBV5-4 and TRBJ1-2; no definite D call. This TCR came from a person between 18 and 59 years old who received the Ad26.COV2.S COVID-19 vaccine or a placebo. Material: peripheral blood, obtained in a trial of Ad26.COV2.S vaccine versus placebo. CDR3 residues: CASSESDGLYGYTF. The CDR3 DNA sequence: TGTGCCAGCAGCGAGTCGGACGGACTTTATGGCTACACCTTC.